This T cell receptor (beta chain) emerged from a study of monozygotic twins with inflammatory bowel disease. From its re-call of the 5' RACE reads, TCRdb lists each CDR3 protein once, without DNA. The data show around 190,000 distinct CDR3 sequences, and the top ten clones hold less than 2%. There are 17 residues in the CDR3. The V gene's germline CDR1 is SGHRS and CDR2 YFSETQ. Material for sequencing was blood. The V and J genes are TRBV5-1 and TRBJ2-2; TCRdb reports TRBD1, a call that lacks DNA to check it against. This TCR came from a human donor with ulcerative colitis or Crohn's disease, or a healthy co-twin of an affected twin (not recorded which). CDR3 residues: CASSFEGHRTNTGELFF.